This record looks at one TCR beta chain sequence and its context. What it binds is not known. Germline is not matched at one junction end, which may reflect a read error. Sampled while nominally healthy, donors likely had unrecorded immune exposures. The study ran its PCR with 60 Vbeta and 13 Jbeta primers. Profiling relied on immunoSEQ multiplex PCR, and the TCRdb table lists in-frame clones only, not all of them. The table has about 82,000 clones, around 82% seen once. The data derive from a study of cytomegalovirus exposure and HLA in healthy donors. The study's findings and limits: Previously analyzed data showed that most TCR beta V segments were productive at a frequency of about 87% or about 30%.

This CDR3 region has 22 residues. Germline values: CDR1 KGHSH, CDR2 LQKENI. The receptor was isolated from a man aged 45-65 years in good health and CMV-seronegative. Sequenced material: PBMCs. The chain is built from TRBV18 and TRBJ2-3; D is possibly TRBD2 (5 bases). The CDR3 DNA reads as TGTGCCAGCCCACCACCGGGGTGGGAGAGCAATCATATACACCCTAGCACAGATACGCAGTATTTT. Protein sequence: CASPPPGWESNHIHPSTDTQYF.